A single sample gave rise to the 13 T cell receptor beta chains below, sequenced in a study of cytomegalovirus exposure and HLA in healthy donors. 60 Vbeta and 13 Jbeta primers were used in PCR. Clones were read by immunoSEQ multiplex PCR, and TCRdb kept only the in-frame ones, dropping some. Of 85,000 to 120,000 clones listed, approximately 79% were seen once; the top ten hold under 4%. Sequenced material: PBMCs. The receptor source for this set is a man aged 55 to 70 in good health and CMV-seronegative.

The V gene is TRBV7-2, the J gene TRBJ2-1; D not certain. Trimming cost V 3 bases and J 2 bases, with 5 bases left between them. Germline V gene data show CDR1 as SGHTA and CDR2 as FQGNSA. The CDR3 has 13 residues. In DNA form, the CDR3 reads TGTGCCAGCAGCTTTATTCCCTACAATGAGCAGTTCTTC. This encodes CASSFIPYNEQFF.

V and J are TRBV9 and TRBJ1-4; 7 nucleotides match TRBD1. V lost 3 bases to trimming and J lost 5 bases; unmatched junction nucleotides: 7. The germline CDR1 and CDR2 sequences are SGDLS and YYNGEE. The CDR3 spans 15 residues. The DNA of the CDR3 is TGTGCCAGCAGCGCCCGGGACAGCCGAAATGAAAAACTGTTTTTT. Its protein product is CASSARDSRNEKLFF.

The V gene is TRBV18, the J gene TRBJ2-1; 7 nucleotides line up with TRBD2. V gave up 5 bases and J gave up 8 bases; unmatched junction bases: 9. Per germline, CDR1 KGHSH and CDR2 LQKENI. The CDR3 runs 14 residues. The CDR3 region has the DNA TGTGCCAGCTCAACCCCGGGACTACTTCATGAGCAGTTCTTC. This gives the protein CASSTPGLLHEQFF.

The chain recombines TRBV7-9 with TRBJ1-3; TRBD1 aligns across 10 bases. The V gene's germline CDR1 is SEHNR and CDR2 FQNEAQ (reference sequence). There are 16 residues in the CDR3. J lost 3 bases, V lost 5 bases, and 7 bases had no gene match. CDR3 protein: CASSPLGTGVGNTIYF. The DNA for the CDR3 is TGTGCCAGCAGCCCCTTGGGGACAGGGGTTGGAAACACCATATATTTT.

The chain has TRBV6-5 and TRBJ1-1, with D unresolved. The ends were cut back, 8 bases at V and 1 base at J, with 14 bases in the middle. This CDR3 region has 14 residues. From germline, CDR1 is MNHEY and CDR2 SVGAGI. The CDR3 reads CASLRASGNTEAFF. The CDR3, as DNA: TGTGCCAGCCTTCGAGCCTCGGGGAACACTGAAGCTTTCTTT.

This chain links TRBV30 with TRBJ2-2; D not certain. The CDR3 loop spans 13 amino acids. Trimming pared 1 base from V and 6 bases from J, leaving 9 bases between. CDR1 is GTSNPN, CDR2 SVGIG, per germline (reference sequence). The CDR3 protein is CAWSGIVSGELFF. Here the CDR3 DNA reads TGTGCCTGGAGTGGTATTGTCTCCGGGGAGCTGTTTTTT.

The CDR3 here is CASSREVSNQPQHF. DNA of the CDR3: TGTGCCAGCAGCCGAGAGGTCAGCAATCAGCCCCAGCATTTT. The chain couples TRBV6-1 to TRBJ1-5, with no clear D. The CDR3 runs 14 residues. The germline V gene encodes CDR1 MNHNS and CDR2 SASEGT. Trimming removed 6 bases from V and 1 base from J, with 10 bases in between.

In nucleotides, the CDR3 is TGTGCCAGCAGCTTTGGACAGGGGTTGGGTTCACCCCTCCACTTT. It yields the protein CASSFGQGLGSPLHF. J is TRBJ1-6 and V is TRBV9; 9 positions match TRBD1. The CDR3 sequence is 15 residues long. The V gene's germline CDR1 is SGDLS and CDR2 YYNGEE. V lost 4 bases and J lost 9; bases outside the gene matches: 8.

V is TRBV5-1 and J is TRBJ2-1, with D perhaps TRBD1 (7 bases). V dropped 5 bases and J dropped 4 bases, with 19 bases sitting between them. The CDR3 spans 16 residues. Looked up from germline, CDR1 is SGHRS and CDR2 is YFSETQ. CDR3 protein: CASSGFGGTVYNEQFF. The CDR3 DNA sequence: TGCGCCAGCAGTGGGTTTGGAGGGACAGTATACAATGAGCAGTTCTTC.

The chain employs TRBV28 and TRBJ2-7, with D possibly matching TRBD1 (5 bases). Per germline, CDR1 MDHEN and CDR2 SYDVKM. This CDR3 spans 14 amino acids. The V end lost 5 bases, the J end lost 2 bases, and 13 bases lay between the germline ends. DNA for the CDR3: TGTGCCAGCAGTCCCCTGGGGCCTCCCTACGAGCAGTACGTC. Translation: CASSPLGPPYEQYV.

This chain connects TRBV20-1 to TRBJ2-7, with D maybe TRBD1 (5 bases). V was trimmed by 6 bases and J by 3 bases, leaving 9 bases between them. The length of the CDR3 is 11 residues. Germline loops: CDR1 DFQATT, CDR2 SNEGSKA (reference sequence). The CDR3 is CSASGNYEQYV. CDR3 bases: TGCAGTGCCTCAGGGAACTACGAGCAGTACGTC.

The chain joins TRBV7-2 to TRBJ1-5; weak D call: TRBD1 (6 bases). Germline V gives CDR1 SGHTA, CDR2 FQGNSA. The CDR3 is 17 amino acids. The V and J ends lost 2 bases and 2 bases respectively, with 16 bases between them. The CDR3 loop reads CASSLRGGARGNQPQHF. In DNA form, the CDR3 reads TGTGCCAGCAGCTTACGGGGGGGGGCTAGGGGCAATCAGCCCCAGCATTTT.

The chain uses TRBV15 and TRBJ1-3; 7 positions match TRBD1. CDR3 length: 14 amino acids. The trim removed 2 bases at V and 7 bases at J, leaving 5 bases unmatched. Per the germline V gene, CDR1 is LNHNV and CDR2 is YYDKDF (reference sequence). The CDR3 region has the DNA TGTGCCACCAGCAGACCAGACAGGGTTAACACCATATATTTT. This translates into CATSRPDRVNTIYF.